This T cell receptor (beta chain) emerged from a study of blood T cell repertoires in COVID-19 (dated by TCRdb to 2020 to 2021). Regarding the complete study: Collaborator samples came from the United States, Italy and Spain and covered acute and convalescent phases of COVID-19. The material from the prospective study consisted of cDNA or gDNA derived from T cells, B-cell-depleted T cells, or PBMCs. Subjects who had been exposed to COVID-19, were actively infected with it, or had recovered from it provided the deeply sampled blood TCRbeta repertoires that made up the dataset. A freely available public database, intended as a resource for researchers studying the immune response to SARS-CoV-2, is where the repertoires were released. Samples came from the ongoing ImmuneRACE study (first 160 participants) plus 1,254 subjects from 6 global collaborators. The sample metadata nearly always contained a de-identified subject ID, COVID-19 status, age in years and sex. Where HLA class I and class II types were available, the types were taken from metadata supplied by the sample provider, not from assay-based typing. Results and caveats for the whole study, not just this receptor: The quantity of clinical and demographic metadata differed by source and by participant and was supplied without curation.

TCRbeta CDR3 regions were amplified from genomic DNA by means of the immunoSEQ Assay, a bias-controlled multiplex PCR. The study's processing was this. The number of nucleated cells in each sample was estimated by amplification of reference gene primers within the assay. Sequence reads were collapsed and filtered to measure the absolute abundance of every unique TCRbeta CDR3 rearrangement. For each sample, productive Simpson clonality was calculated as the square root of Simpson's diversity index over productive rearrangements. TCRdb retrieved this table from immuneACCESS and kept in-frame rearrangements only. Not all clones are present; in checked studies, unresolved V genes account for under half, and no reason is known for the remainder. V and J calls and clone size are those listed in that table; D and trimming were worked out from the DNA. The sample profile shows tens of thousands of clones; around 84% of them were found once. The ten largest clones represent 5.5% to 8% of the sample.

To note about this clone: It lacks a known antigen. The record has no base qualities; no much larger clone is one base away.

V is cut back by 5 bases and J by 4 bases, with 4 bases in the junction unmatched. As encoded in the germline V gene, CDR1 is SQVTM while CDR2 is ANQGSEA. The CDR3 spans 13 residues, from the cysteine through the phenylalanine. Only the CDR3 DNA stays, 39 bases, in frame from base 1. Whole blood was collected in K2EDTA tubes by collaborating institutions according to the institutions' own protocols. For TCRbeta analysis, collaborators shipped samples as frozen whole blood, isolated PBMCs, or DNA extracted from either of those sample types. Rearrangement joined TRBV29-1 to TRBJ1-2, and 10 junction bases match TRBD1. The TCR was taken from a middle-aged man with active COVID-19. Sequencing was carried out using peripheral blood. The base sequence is TGCAGCGTTACGACAGGGGGCGGCTATGGCTACACCTTC. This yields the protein CSVTTGGGYGYTF.